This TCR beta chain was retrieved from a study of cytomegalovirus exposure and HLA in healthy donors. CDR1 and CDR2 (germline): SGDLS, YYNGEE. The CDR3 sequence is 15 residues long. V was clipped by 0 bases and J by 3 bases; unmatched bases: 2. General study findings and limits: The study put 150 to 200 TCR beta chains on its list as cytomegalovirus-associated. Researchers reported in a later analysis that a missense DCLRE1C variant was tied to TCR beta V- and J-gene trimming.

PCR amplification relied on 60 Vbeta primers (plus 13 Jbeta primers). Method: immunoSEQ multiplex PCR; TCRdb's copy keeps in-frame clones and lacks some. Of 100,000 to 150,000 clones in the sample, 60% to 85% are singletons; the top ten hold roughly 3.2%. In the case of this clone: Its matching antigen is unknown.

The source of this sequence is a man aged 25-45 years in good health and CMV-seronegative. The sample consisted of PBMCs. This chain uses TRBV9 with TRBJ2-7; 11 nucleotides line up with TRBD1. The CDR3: CASSVGGTGGYEQYF. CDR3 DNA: TGTGCCAGCAGCGTAGGGGGGACAGGGGGCTACGAGCAGTACTTC.